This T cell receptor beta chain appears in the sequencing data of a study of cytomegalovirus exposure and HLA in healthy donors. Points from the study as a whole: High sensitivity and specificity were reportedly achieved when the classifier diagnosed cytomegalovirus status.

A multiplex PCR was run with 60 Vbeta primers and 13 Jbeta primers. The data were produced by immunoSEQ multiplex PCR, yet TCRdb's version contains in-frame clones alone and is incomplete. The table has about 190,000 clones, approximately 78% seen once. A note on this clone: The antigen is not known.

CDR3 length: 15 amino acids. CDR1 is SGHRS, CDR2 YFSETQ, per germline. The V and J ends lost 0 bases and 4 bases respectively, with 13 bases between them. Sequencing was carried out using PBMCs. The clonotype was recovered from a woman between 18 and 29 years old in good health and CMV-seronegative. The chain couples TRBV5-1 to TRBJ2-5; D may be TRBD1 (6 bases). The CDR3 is CASSLDGGRGETQYF. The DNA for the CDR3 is TGCGCCAGCAGCTTGGATGGGGGCCGAGGAGAGACCCAGTACTTC.